This TCR beta chain was identified during a study of shared clonotypes between healthy human individuals. Study details: There were three CD4 naive, three CD4 memory, two CD8 naive and one CD8 memory plates per donor.

Regarding this clone: What it binds is unknown.

Broader study findings: The expectation was that sequencing depth would affect clonotype sharing among donors. Compared with clonotypes that all four donors shared, non-shared clonotypes had lower generation probabilities.

The naive CD8 subset, CD45RO-negative cells positively selected for CCR7, excluded terminally differentiated effector memory CD45RA+ cells. Assay used: immunoSEQ multiplex PCR; TCRdb lists only in-frame clones, some missing. The repertoire holds 1.5 million to 2.5 million clones, with about 95% as singletons. This TCR came from a man younger than 30 in good health. The sequencing sample was made of naive CD8+ T cells sorted from blood.

The CDR3 protein is CASSPPGRVVETQYF. CDR3 nucleotide sequence: TGTGCCAGCAGCCCCCCGGGCAGGGTGGTTGAGACCCAGTACTTC. J is TRBJ2-5 and V is TRBV7-9; weak D call: TRBD1 (5 bases). Trimming removed 5 bases from V and 5 bases from J, with 18 bases in between. The CDR3 length is 15 residues. CDR1 SEHNR and CDR2 FQNEAQ come from the germline V gene (reference sequence).